This T cell receptor beta chain was found in a study of blood T cell repertoires in COVID-19. On the study more broadly: The samples span acute and convalescent COVID-19 from the United States, Italy and Spain. Sources were T cells, B-cell-depleted T cells, or PBMCs; the material itself was cDNA or gDNA.

This clone was recorded only once. There are 19 residues in the CDR3. The V gene end was trimmed by 9 bases and the J gene end by 1 base; junction bases not matched to a gene: 17. Repertoires were generated with immunoSEQ multiplex PCR, while TCRdb's copy carries only in-frame clones and drops some. The table records some 260,000 clones, more than 70% of them present only once. The clonotype originates from a woman younger than 30 with acute or convalescent COVID-19. The specimen sequenced was peripheral blood. The chain is built from TRBV23-1 and TRBJ2-7, with TRBD2 identical over 14 bases. TRBV23-1 is recorded as an ORF, its role being uncertain. The DNA for the CDR3 is TGCGCCAGTTATGGGACTAGCGGGAGACCGGACCTAGTTTCCTACGAGCAGTACTTC. Its translation is CASYGTSGRPDLVSYEQYF.